This T cell receptor beta chain was identified in a study of human T cells and chemical hapten exposure. As for time point: healthy volunteer bleed at 6 weeks. The template was total RNA from unfractionated whole blood. V was cut by 0 bases and J by 5 bases, with 8 bases left in between. The CDR3 is 14 amino acids. CDR1 SGHAT and CDR2 FQNNGV come from the germline V gene. TCRdb analysed the RACE reads with MiXCR anew, one entry per CDR3 protein. Altogether approximately 84,000 distinct CDR3 sequences are present, around 8.7% being singletons, with the ten largest covering under 2%. The source is a male donor in good health. Some clones in this sample may be carry-over from other donors' samples. V is TRBV11-2 and J is TRBJ1-5, with unresolved D. The sequenced sample was whole blood. This chain's CDR3 is CASSLDTRYQPQHF. CDR3 nucleotides: TGTGCCAGCAGCTTAGATACGAGATATCAGCCCCAGCATTTT.